This entry describes one TCR beta chain. The entry originates in a study of OX40 agonist ivuxolimab in advanced cancers. Study-level background: Patients received ivuxolimab, an intravenous treatment, every 2 weeks at 0.01 to 10 mg/kg.

The table came from immunoSEQ multiplex PCR; TCRdb's copy has only in-frame clones and leaves some out. The table lists under 80,000 clones, roughly 90% of them singletons. V shed 1 base and J shed 2 bases, with 25 bases lying between them. Per the germline V gene, CDR1 is MDHEN and CDR2 is SYDVKM. This CDR3 spans 20 amino acids. The input for sequencing was CD4+ or CD8+ T cells sorted from blood, taken in a trial of the OX40 agonist ivuxolimab. This receptor was obtained from an adult with an advanced solid tumor such as melanoma, head and neck, liver or kidney cancer. This rearrangement joins TRBV28 to TRBJ2-3, with no clear D. CDR3 coding DNA: TGTGCCAGCAGTTTATTTGTTGCGTTTATTCGCGGCGGCTCCACAGATACGCAGTATTTT. Translating it yields CASSLFVAFIRGGSTDTQYF.